These 30 T cell receptor beta chains came from one sample sequenced in a study of ipilimumab plus nivolumab after autologous stem cell transplantation. Measured with immunoSEQ multiplex PCR; TCRdb has only the in-frame clones, and not every one. The sample includes some 17,000 clones, 65% to 75% of them seen just once. Specimen: PBMCs, collected in a trial of ipilimumab plus nivolumab as post-transplant consolidation. The receptors originated from a male donor with diffuse large B-cell lymphoma.

The chain employs TRBV7-2 and TRBJ2-1, with 14 bases that match TRBD2. CDR3 length: 16 residues. Germline trimming cut 4 bases from V and 5 bases from J; bases unmatched to any gene: 4. CDR1 and CDR2 (germline): SGHTA, FQGNSA. The DNA of the CDR3 is TGTGCCAGCAGCTCGACTAGCGGGGGGGGTAACAATGAGCAGTTCTTC. Its protein product is CASSSTSGGGNNEQFF.

V usage is TRBV18 and J usage is TRBJ1-1; D call uncertain. CDR1 and CDR2 (germline): KGHSH, LQKENI. This CDR3 contains 14 residues. The V gene lost 5 bases and the J gene lost 4 bases, with 14 bases spanning the gap. CDR3 residues: CASSWRSSGTEAFF. The DNA for the CDR3 is TGTGCCAGCTCATGGCGTAGTTCGGGCACTGAAGCTTTCTTT.

The V call is TRBV29-1, the J call TRBJ2-3, with TRBD2 identical over 7 bases. The germline V gene has CDR1 SQVTM and CDR2 ANQGSEA. With V trimmed by 0 bases and J by 2 bases, 8 bases remained unmatched. This CDR3 has 16 residues. CDR3 sequence: CSVEDRVAGVTDTQYF. In DNA, the CDR3 is TGCAGCGTTGAAGATCGGGTAGCGGGCGTCACAGATACGCAGTATTTT.

The table lists this clone with a few counts. V and J are TRBV5-1 and TRBJ1-1, with 9 bases aligning to TRBD1. The CDR3 sequence is 15 residues long. CDR1 and CDR2 from the germline V gene are SGHRS and YFSETQ. V shed 4 bases, J shed 3 bases, and the junction held 7 bases outside the gene matches. The CDR3 protein is CASSPGTGKDTEAFF. The DNA for the CDR3 is TGCGCCAGCAGCCCGGGGACAGGGAAGGACACTGAAGCTTTCTTT.

The CDR3 nucleotides read TGTGCCAGCAGTTTATCTGGGGGTCGTGGCTACACCTTC. It encodes CASSLSGGRGYTF. V is TRBV28 and J is TRBJ1-2; TRBD1 might be the D (5 bases). V was clipped by 1 base and J by 7 bases, with 10 bases between them. The CDR3 length is 13 residues. Germline V CDR1 and CDR2: MDHEN, SYDVKM.

The chain couples TRBV7-3 to TRBJ2-7; D is unresolved. The V and J ends lost 7 bases and 7 bases respectively, with 11 bases between them. Germline V gene lookup returns CDR1 SGHTA and CDR2 FQGTGA. The CDR3 length is 11 residues. This chain's CDR3 is CASTMLREQYF. As DNA, the CDR3 is TGTGCCAGCACTATGCTCAGGGAGCAGTACTTC.

The chain joins TRBV6-5 to TRBJ1-1; D may be TRBD1 (6 bases). Germline assignment: CDR1 MNHEY and CDR2 SVGAGI. V dropped 7 bases and J dropped 2 bases, with 14 bases sitting between them. This CDR3 spans 14 amino acids. CDR3 bases: TGTGCCAGCAAGAGGGGGGAAGCTAACACTGAAGCTTTCTTT. It specifies CASKRGEANTEAFF.

This clone was observed a handful of times. V usage is TRBV12-5 and J usage is TRBJ1-1; 10 bases fit TRBD1. Germline V gene data show CDR1 as LGHNT and CDR2 as FRNRAP. Trimming cost V 4 bases and J 7 bases; bases outside gene matches: 6. The CDR3 contains 14 residues. The CDR3 here is CASGSGQGTGEAFF. DNA for the CDR3: TGTGCTAGTGGTTCGGGACAGGGGACCGGTGAAGCTTTCTTT. The whole variable domain, remainder taken from reference TRBV12-5 and TRBJ1-1, is DARVTQTPRHKVTEMGQEVTMRCQPILGHNTVFWYRQTMMQGLELLAYFRNRAPLDDSGMPKDRFSAEMPDATLATLKIQPSEPRDSAVYFCASGSGQGTGEAFFGQGTRLTVV.

This clone has a handful of counts. The chain combines TRBV5-1 with TRBJ2-5, with D unclear. CDR1 and CDR2 (germline): SGHRS, YFSETQ. Trimming left V 0 bases short and J 1 base short, with 7 bases between. CDR3 length: 14 residues. The CDR3 DNA sequence: TGCGCCAGCAGCTTGGCGGCAGTCCAAGAGACCCAGTACTTC. Translation gives CASSLAAVQETQYF. The variable domain in full, with the rest retrieved from reference TRBV5-1 and TRBJ2-5, is KAGVTQTPRYLIKTRGQQVTLSCSPISGHRSVSWYQQTPGQGLQFLFEYFSETQRNKGNFPGRFSGRQFSNSRSEMNVSTLELGDSALYLCASSLAAVQETQYFGPGTRLLVL.

This clone was observed a single time. This chain connects TRBV11-2 to TRBJ2-2, with TRBD1 as a possible D gene (6 bases). The CDR3 is 16 amino acids. V lost 5 bases to trimming and J lost 0 bases, with 13 bases between them. Germline V gives CDR1 SGHAT, CDR2 FQNNGV. In nucleotides, the CDR3 is TGTGCCAGCAGCCCCCGACAGGCCGCGAACACCGGGGAGCTGTTTTTT. Protein: CASSPRQAANTGELFF.

The CDR3 region is CAWSSTGGGDEQFF. The CDR3 DNA follows: TGTGCCTGGAGTTCGACAGGGGGCGGCGATGAGCAGTTCTTC. The J gene is TRBJ2-1, the V gene TRBV30, with 10 bases lining up with TRBD1. The V segment lost 2 bases and the J segment 8 bases; nucleotides outside the gene matches: 6. The germline V gene has CDR1 GTSNPN and CDR2 SVGIG (reference sequence). The CDR3 totals 14 residues.

This rearrangement joins TRBV5-1 to TRBJ1-2, with 10 nucleotides matching TRBD1. The CDR3 is 15 residues long. The germline V gene encodes CDR1 SGHRS and CDR2 YFSETQ. V gave up 3 bases and J gave up 8 bases; unmatched junction bases: 10. The CDR3 loop is CASSSKGTGDQGYTF. CDR3 coding DNA: TGCGCCAGCAGCTCAAAAGGGACAGGGGACCAAGGCTACACCTTC.

V gene TRBV29-1 combines with J gene TRBJ2-1; 7 nucleotides match TRBD2. The CDR3 is 15 amino acids. Trimming took 4 bases from V and 3 from J; bases not matched to a gene: 9. Germline V gene sequence: CDR1 SQVTM, CDR2 ANQGSEA. CDR3 nucleotide sequence: TGCAGCGTTGTCCCTTCGCAGCGGGACTACAATGAGCAGTTCTTC. Its protein product is CSVVPSQRDYNEQFF.

In its sample, this clone was seen a few times. The rearrangement uses TRBV30 and TRBJ1-5; 7 bases are a match to TRBD1. Per the germline V gene, CDR1 is GTSNPN and CDR2 is SVGIG (reference sequence). The CDR3 has 14 amino acids. V lost 5 bases to trimming and J lost 0 bases; unmatched junction nucleotides: 4. The CDR3 loop reads CAWGQAYSNQPQHF. CDR3 nucleotide sequence: TGTGCCTGGGGACAGGCCTATAGCAATCAGCCCCAGCATTTT.

This clone showed up just once. The rearrangement links TRBV5-1 to TRBJ2-1, with a possible D match to TRBD1 (6 bases). The CDR3 contains 14 residues. V was pared by 5 bases and J by 9 bases, with 18 bases between. Germline CDR1 and CDR2: SGHRS and YFSETQ. CDR3 DNA: TGCGCCAGCAGTTCAAGCCCGACAGGCGGTGAGCAGTTCTTC. It is translated as CASSSSPTGGEQFF.

This clone was detected only once. The sample holds other DNA sequences that translate to the same CDR3. The gene calls are TRBV2 and TRBJ1-4; TRBD1 aligns across 7 bases. Germline CDR1 is SNHLY and CDR2 is FYNNEI. This CDR3 spans 15 amino acids. With V trimmed by 1 base and J by 8 bases, 7 bases remained unmatched. CDR3 region: CASSEVGGVGEKLFF. As DNA, the CDR3 is TGTGCCAGCAGTGAAGTAGGGGGCGTAGGAGAAAAACTGTTTTTT.

Of note for this clone: This may stem from a read error, because a much larger clone lies one nucleotide away. This specimen includes other DNA sequences encoding the same CDR3. The chain uses TRBV4-2 and TRBJ2-6; 9 bases align to TRBD1. V dropped 6 bases and J dropped 0; count of bases not matched to a gene: 6. Germline V CDR1 and CDR2: LGHNA, YNFKEQ. The CDR3 loop spans 17 amino acids. This CDR3 is CASSLGTGRSGANVLTF. CDR3 coding DNA: TGTGCCAGCAGTCTCGGGACAGGGCGCTCTGGGGCCAACGTCCTGACTTTC.

DNA for the CDR3: TGTGCCAGCAGCCTGGGGACAGGGGAAGGAGATACGCAGTATTTT. Residues: CASSLGTGEGDTQYF. The chain recombines TRBV7-9 with TRBJ2-3; 10 bases line up with TRBD1. J was trimmed by 5 bases and V by 5 bases; bases with no gene match: 7. CDR1 SEHNR and CDR2 FQNEAQ come from the germline V gene (reference sequence). This CDR3 spans 15 amino acids.

This clone was seen a few times. The genes are TRBV5-8 and TRBJ2-5; possible D gene TRBD1, 5 bases. Trimming pared 2 bases from V and 0 bases from J, leaving 8 bases between. The CDR3 has 14 residues. CDR1 SGHTS and CDR2 YDEGEE come from the germline V gene. DNA for the CDR3: TGTGCCAGCAGCTTAGGGGTGTACCAAGAGACCCAGTACTTC. This sequence encodes CASSLGVYQETQYF.

This chain joins TRBV27 and TRBJ1-5; no clear D. Trimming removed 6 bases from V and 6 bases from J, with 15 bases in between. This CDR3 has 14 residues. CDR1 and CDR2 (germline): MNHEY, SMNVEV (reference sequence). This CDR3 is CASRGPGRGQPQHF. In nucleotides, the CDR3 is TGTGCCAGCAGGGGCCCCGGCCGAGGTCAGCCCCAGCATTTT.

The chain is built from TRBV5-4 and TRBJ1-1; possibly TRBD1 for D (6 bases). The CDR3 is 14 amino acids. Germline-derived CDR1 and CDR2 are SGHNT and YYREEE (reference sequence). V lost 4 bases and J 3 bases, leaving 13 bases between the germline ends. The CDR3 region has the DNA TGTGCCAGCAGCAAGGGCGCAGGGGACACTGAAGCTTTCTTT. Encoded protein: CASSKGAGDTEAFF.

The chain is built from TRBV7-9 and TRBJ1-1; D not certain. In germline, CDR1 is SEHNR, CDR2 FQNEAQ (reference sequence). This CDR3 contains 11 residues. Trimming removed 8 bases from V and 1 base from J, with 5 bases in between. CDR3 residues: CASEKNTEAFF. The CDR3 DNA follows: TGTGCCAGCGAGAAGAACACTGAAGCTTTCTTT.

This chain links TRBV9 with TRBJ2-1; D unresolved. From germline, CDR1 is SGDLS and CDR2 YYNGEE. The CDR3 has 12 amino acids. V lost 3 bases and J 8 bases, leaving 9 bases between the germline ends. CDR3 in DNA: TGTGCCAGCAGCGAGGGTGGCTATGAGCAGTTCTTC. It codes for CASSEGGYEQFF.

CDR3 in amino acids: CARLGGENSNQPQHF. The DNA of the CDR3 is TGTGCCCGACTCGGGGGGGAGAATAGCAATCAGCCCCAGCATTTT. This chain uses TRBV21-1 with TRBJ1-5. TRBV21-1 is described as a pseudogene. The CDR3 extends over 15 amino acids.

V usage is TRBV6-5 and J usage is TRBJ2-1; no definite D call. Deletions cut 0 bases from V and 5 bases from J, with 11 bases between. The CDR3 has 15 residues. Germline-derived CDR1 and CDR2 are MNHEY and SVGAGI. CDR3 in DNA: TGTGCCAGCAGTTACTCGAAATCCCTTAACAATGAGCAGTTCTTC. This sequence encodes CASSYSKSLNNEQFF.

DNA of the CDR3: TGTGCCAGCAGTTTAAGGGGTTCGGAGACCCAGTACTTC. Protein sequence: CASSLRGSETQYF. This sequence joins TRBV28 and TRBJ2-5; perhaps TRBD1 as D (5 bases). This CDR3 is built from 13 residues. Germline CDR1 MDHEN, CDR2 SYDVKM. Trimming left V 2 bases short and J 5 bases short, with 9 bases between.

This clone was seen a single time. V is TRBV7-2 and J is TRBJ1-5, with D possibly matching TRBD1 (5 bases). Per the germline V gene, CDR1 is SGHTA and CDR2 is FQGNSA. Trimming pared 4 bases from V and 4 bases from J, leaving 17 bases between. The CDR3 covers 16 residues. This CDR3 is CASSSRRAGLNQPQHF. The CDR3 DNA reads as TGTGCCAGCAGCTCCAGAAGGGCAGGGTTGAATCAGCCCCAGCATTTT. The variable domain in full, completed from reference TRBV7-2 and TRBJ1-5, reads GAGVSQSPSNKVTEKGKDVELRCDPISGHTALYWYRQSLGQGLEFLIYFQGNSAPDKSGLPSDRFSAERTGGSVSTLTIQRTQQEDSAVYLCASSSRRAGLNQPQHFGDGTRLSIL.

The V and J genes are TRBV6-1 and TRBJ2-3; TRBD1 matches 7 bases. Trimming cost V 3 bases and J 5 bases; bases outside gene matches: 5. Germline values: CDR1 MNHNS, CDR2 SASEGT. This CDR3 has 14 amino acids. The CDR3: CASSEATGRDTQYF. The CDR3, as DNA: TGTGCCAGCAGTGAGGCGACAGGGCGAGATACGCAGTATTTT.

This clone was observed a single time. The rearrangement uses TRBV5-6 and TRBJ2-3; D uncertain. The germline V and J ends were trimmed by 0 bases and 2 bases, with 10 bases remaining between them. The CDR3 length is 15 residues. Germline lookup yields CDR1 SGHDT and CDR2 YYEEEE. The CDR3 loop is CASSLAGQATDTQYF. The CDR3 nucleotides are TGTGCCAGCAGCTTGGCCGGGCAGGCCACAGATACGCAGTATTTT.

This chain connects TRBV11-3 to TRBJ2-5, with 8 positions matching TRBD2. CDR3 length: 15 amino acids. Per germline, CDR1 SGHNT and CDR2 YENEEA. J lost 4 bases, V lost 5 bases, and 9 bases had no gene match. In DNA form, the CDR3 reads TGTGCCAGCAGCAACACGGGGGGGCCGGGAGAGACCCAGTACTTC. Translation gives CASSNTGGPGETQYF.